These 9 T cell receptor beta chains share one sample of origin, sequenced in a study of cytomegalovirus exposure and HLA in healthy donors. The PCR ran on 60 Vbeta and 13 Jbeta primers. Generated by immunoSEQ multiplex PCR, the TCRdb table keeps only in-frame clones and is missing some. The sample carries some 120,000 clones, around 74% recorded once. Sequences were obtained from PBMCs. The source of these receptors is a man aged 25 to 40 in good health and CMV-seropositive.

The chain joins TRBV7-2 to TRBJ2-2, with D unresolved. Trimming removed 5 bases at V and 1 base at J, with 8 bases between. This CDR3 has 14 amino acids. The V gene's germline CDR1 is SGHTA and CDR2 FQGNSA. This chain's CDR3 is CASSVDLNTGELFF. CDR3 nucleotides: TGTGCCAGCAGCGTTGACTTGAACACCGGGGAGCTGTTTTTT.

In the case of this clone: A read error may account for a junction end that differs from germline. CDR3 DNA: TGTGCCAGCAGTTCGACAGGTGCTACTACCCTCTATGGCTACCCCTTC. Translation gives CASSSTGATTLYGYPF. V is TRBV27 and J is TRBJ1-2; a weak D match, TRBD1 (6 bases). The CDR3 contains 16 residues. CDR1 is MNHEY, CDR2 SMNVEV, per germline (reference sequence).

In this sample, this clone turned up a few times. The chain uses TRBV5-1 and TRBJ2-3; D is perhaps TRBD2 (6 bases). V was cut by 3 bases and J by 2 bases, with 10 bases left in between. Per germline, CDR1 SGHRS and CDR2 YFSETQ. The CDR3 loop spans 14 amino acids. The CDR3, as DNA: TGCGCCAGCAGCTCCCGGGGGACCACAGATACGCAGTATTTT. Protein: CASSSRGTTDTQYF.

The V and J genes are TRBV5-1 and TRBJ1-1, with D unclear. V lost 3 bases and J lost 4, with 13 bases in between. This CDR3 has 14 residues. The V gene's germline CDR1 is SGHRS and CDR2 YFSETQ. The CDR3 region is CASSSADLSTEAFF. Here the CDR3 DNA reads TGCGCCAGCAGCTCCGCGGACTTAAGCACTGAAGCTTTCTTT.

The chain couples TRBV28 to TRBJ2-7; 7 bases align to TRBD1. Germline-derived CDR1 and CDR2 are MDHEN and SYDVKM. J lost 3 bases, V lost 3 bases, and 11 bases had no gene match. CDR3 length equals 16 residues. In DNA form, the CDR3 reads TGTGCCAGCAGTTTCCCCCCGACAGGGAGCTTCTACGAGCAGTACTTC. It encodes CASSFPPTGSFYEQYF.

The rearrangement joins TRBV5-1 to TRBJ1-2, with 7 bases matching TRBD1. J lost 4 bases, V lost 5 bases, and 5 bases had no gene match. CDR1 and CDR2 from the germline V gene are SGHRS and YFSETQ. The length of the CDR3 is 13 residues. Here the CDR3 reads CASSRDSSYGYTF. In DNA, the CDR3 is TGCGCCAGCAGTAGGGACAGTTCCTATGGCTACACCTTC.

This clone has only a few counts. The chain is built from TRBV5-1 and TRBJ2-3; 8 bases line up with TRBD1. The CDR3 contains 15 residues. V shed 5 bases and J 1 base; nucleotides not matched to a gene: 6. CDR1 is SGHRS and CDR2 is YFSETQ in the germline V gene. CDR3 in DNA: TGCGCCAGCAGAAATACAGGGGGAGGCACAGATACGCAGTATTTT. Its translation is CASRNTGGGTDTQYF.

The count of this clone is one. V and J are TRBV13 and TRBJ1-1; 7 nucleotides agree with TRBD1. The CDR3 consists of 16 residues. The V gene's germline CDR1 is PRHDT and CDR2 FYEKMQ (reference sequence). V gave up 0 bases and J gave up 5 bases; unmatched junction bases: 9. The CDR3 DNA reads TGTGCCAGCAGCTTAGGGACAGGGAAAAAGGAGACTGAAGCTTTCTTT. This sequence encodes CASSLGTGKKETEAFF. The full variable domain, with the rest looked up from reference TRBV13 and TRBJ1-1, is AAGVIQSPRHLIKEKRETATLKCYPIPRHDTVYWYQQGPGQDPQFLISFYEKMQSDKGSIPDRFSAQQFSDYHSELNMSSLELGDSALYFCASSLGTGKKETEAFFGQGTRLTVV.

The chain carries TRBV4-1 and TRBJ1-1; 7 bases map to TRBD1. CDR3 size: 15 residues. The germline CDR1 and CDR2 sequences are MGHRA and YSYEKL. The V segment lost 5 bases and the J segment 0 bases; nucleotides outside the gene matches: 6. The CDR3 sequence is CASSAGDRMNTEAFF. The DNA for the CDR3 is TGCGCCAGCAGCGCTGGGGACAGAATGAACACTGAAGCTTTCTTT.